A single sample gave rise to the 27 T cell receptor beta chains below, sequenced in a study of T cell changes during pregnancy in multiple sclerosis. Sequenced by immunoSEQ multiplex PCR; TCRdb stores in-frame clones only, minus some. The sample shows under 40,000 clones, 90% of them seen only once. The source material was CD8+ T cells from peripheral blood mononuclear cells, sampled after pregnancy. These receptors all stem from a female donor with multiple sclerosis, enrolled in a pregnancy study.

The chain links TRBV19 to TRBJ2-3; no clear D. The CDR3 is 11 amino acids. Between the trimmed V and J ends, which lost 9 bases and 0 bases, there was a span of 4 bases. Germline values: CDR1 LNHDA, CDR2 SQIVND (reference sequence). The DNA of the CDR3 is TGTGCCAGCACTAGCACAGATACGCAGTATTTT. Residues: CASTSTDTQYF.

The genes are TRBV7-3 and TRBJ1-2; 9 bases are a match to TRBD1. The CDR3 sequence is 13 residues long. From germline, CDR1 is SGHTA and CDR2 FQGTGA. V lost 5 bases, J lost 6 bases, and 4 bases stayed unmatched. The CDR3 loop is CASSPGTGHGYTF. The CDR3 bases are TGTGCCAGCAGCCCAGGGACAGGGCATGGCTACACCTTC.

V and J are TRBV30 and TRBJ2-7, with a weak D call TRBD2 (5 bases). Trimming left V 4 bases short and J 6 bases short, with 10 bases between. Germline loops: CDR1 GTSNPN, CDR2 SVGIG (reference sequence). CDR3 length: 11 amino acids. As DNA, the CDR3 is TGTGCCTGGACAGCGGCCGGCGAGCAGTACTTC. This translates into CAWTAAGEQYF.

The chain joins TRBV27 to TRBJ2-5; 10 bases align to TRBD1. The germline gives CDR1 MNHEY, CDR2 SMNVEV (reference sequence). The CDR3 runs 17 residues. V shed 5 bases, J shed 1 base, and the junction held 10 bases outside the gene matches. CDR3 DNA: TGTGCCAGCAGTCTAACCTCCGGGACAGGGGCCCAAGAGACCCAGTACTTC. Translating gives CASSLTSGTGAQETQYF.

The chain couples TRBV5-4 to TRBJ2-2; possibly TRBD1 for D (5 bases). Trimming took 2 bases from V and 5 from J, leaving 13 bases between them. CDR3 length: 15 residues. The V gene's germline CDR1 is SGHNT and CDR2 YYREEE (reference sequence). The CDR3 bases are TGTGCCAGCAGCTTCTCAGGGCTAGGGACCGGGGAGCTGTTTTTT. Protein sequence: CASSFSGLGTGELFF.

This chain links TRBV29-1 with TRBJ1-2; D is undetermined. Germline V gene data show CDR1 as SQVTM and CDR2 as ANQGSEA. Trimming left V 6 bases short and J 3 bases short, with 14 bases between. CDR3 length equals 13 residues. CDR3 residues: CSVNREDDYGYTF. CDR3 nucleotide sequence: TGCAGCGTGAACCGGGAAGACGACTATGGCTACACCTTC. Full variable domain (outside the CDR3, taken from reference TRBV29-1 and TRBJ1-2): SAVISQKPSRDICQRGTSLTIQCQVDSQVTMMFWYRQQPGQSLTLIATANQGSEATYESGFVIDKFPISRPNLTFSTLTVSNMSPEDSSIYLCSVNREDDYGYTFGSGTRLTVV.

The table lists this clone with a count of one. The chain is built from TRBV7-9 and TRBJ1-4; 7 bases map to TRBD1. Germline V gene sequence: CDR1 SEHNR, CDR2 FQNEAQ (reference sequence). Trimming at V came to 1 base and at J to 3 bases, leaving 11 bases not matched to a gene. The CDR3 sequence is 18 residues long. CDR3 amino acids: CASSLVGTATKSNEKLFF. CDR3 in DNA: TGTGCCAGCAGCTTAGTTGGGACAGCAACTAAGTCTAATGAAAAACTGTTTTTT.

The chain joins TRBV7-6 to TRBJ2-7; D unresolved. The V gene's germline CDR1 is SGHVS and CDR2 FNYEAQ. CDR3 length: 13 residues. V lost 4 bases, J lost 2 bases, and 9 bases lay in between. The CDR3 coding sequence is TGTGCCAGCAGCTCCGGGTCAGCCTACGAGCAGTACTTC. Protein sequence: CASSSGSAYEQYF. The complete variable domain, with remaining parts taken from reference TRBV7-6 and TRBJ2-7, reads GAGVSQSPRYKVTKRGQDVALRCDPISGHVSLYWYRQALGQGPEFLTYFNYEAQQDKSGLPNDRFSAERPEGSISTLTIQRTEQRDSAMYRCASSSGSAYEQYFGPGTRLTVT.

V usage is TRBV7-2 and J usage is TRBJ2-3; D is uncertain. Between the trimmed V and J ends, which lost 3 bases and 0 bases, there was a span of 13 bases. Germline CDR1 reads SGHTA; CDR2 reads FQGNSA. This CDR3 comprises 16 residues. The CDR3 DNA reads TGTGCCAGCAGCTTCGGAGATAGTTCTAGCACAGATACGCAGTATTTT. Its protein product is CASSFGDSSSTDTQYF.

This chain links TRBV4-3 with TRBJ2-2, with TRBD1 identical over 11 bases. V was pared by 1 base and J by 3 bases, with 1 base of the junction left unmatched. This CDR3 region has 16 residues. Germline CDR1 LGHNA, CDR2 YSLEER. The CDR3 spells CASSQGGQGDTGELFF. For the CDR3, the DNA is TGCGCCAGCAGCCAAGGGGGACAGGGGGACACCGGGGAGCTGTTTTTT.

The gene calls are TRBV4-3 and TRBJ2-3; no clear D gene. The CDR3 is made up of 15 amino acids. V was clipped by 2 bases and J by 4 bases, with 13 bases between them. The germline V gene has CDR1 LGHNA and CDR2 YSLEER. CDR3 region: CASSQKVGDPDTQYF. DNA of the CDR3: TGCGCCAGCAGCCAAAAGGTAGGAGACCCAGATACGCAGTATTTT.

The rearrangement joins TRBV29-1 to TRBJ2-7, with 7 positions matching TRBD1. CDR1 and CDR2 from the germline V gene are SQVTM and ANQGSEA. The CDR3 covers 14 residues. The trim removed 6 bases at V and 1 base at J, leaving 9 bases unmatched. Here the CDR3 DNA reads TGCAGCGTCCCTAAAGGGGGCAGATCCTACGAGCAGTACTTC. It specifies CSVPKGGRSYEQYF.

The rearrangement joins TRBV7-9 to TRBJ2-7; perhaps TRBD2 as D (5 bases). The CDR3 runs 16 residues. V lost 5 bases to trimming and J lost 2 bases, with 19 bases between them. CDR1 SEHNR and CDR2 FQNEAQ come from the germline V gene (reference sequence). The CDR3 sequence is CASSPPEGKLAYEQYF. The CDR3 coding sequence is TGTGCCAGCAGCCCTCCCGAGGGAAAACTCGCCTACGAGCAGTACTTC.

The V and J genes are TRBV7-9 and TRBJ2-5, with 11 nucleotides matching TRBD2. The germline V gene has CDR1 SEHNR and CDR2 FQNEAQ (reference sequence). CDR3 size: 17 residues. The V gene end was trimmed by 1 base and the J gene end by 3 bases; junction bases not matched to a gene: 7. CDR3 region: CASSLEKETSGEETQYF. In nucleotides, the CDR3 is TGTGCCAGCAGCTTAGAAAAGGAGACTAGCGGGGAAGAGACCCAGTACTTC. The full variable domain, completed using reference TRBV7-9 and TRBJ2-5, is DTGVSQNPRHKITKRGQNVTFRCDPISEHNRLYWYRQTLGQGPEFLTYFQNEAQLEKSRLLSDRFSAERPKGSFSTLEIQRTEQGDSAMYLCASSLEKETSGEETQYFGPGTRLLVL.

This chain connects TRBV9 to TRBJ2-1; D is uncertain. Trimming left V 4 bases short and J 9 bases short, with 8 bases between. This CDR3 comprises 11 residues. In germline, CDR1 is SGDLS, CDR2 YYNGEE. The CDR3 region is CASSHPGEQFF. CDR3 nucleotides: TGTGCCAGCAGCCACCCCGGTGAGCAGTTCTTC.

This chain uses TRBV6-4 with TRBJ2-5; 11 bases match TRBD2. This CDR3 region has 15 residues. Germline CDR1 MRHNA, CDR2 SNTAGT. V shed 4 bases and J 1 base; nucleotides not matched to a gene: 2. The CDR3 DNA reads as TGTGCCAGCAGTGCCGGGACTAGCGGCCAAGAGACCCAGTACTTC. This codes for CASSAGTSGQETQYF.

The chain couples TRBV6-1 to TRBJ2-7; 13 bases map to TRBD2. CDR1 and CDR2 from the germline V gene are MNHNS and SASEGT. CDR3 length: 15 amino acids. Trimming at V came to 4 bases and at J to 2 bases, leaving 2 bases not matched to a gene. The CDR3 here is CASSVGTSGAYEQYF. The CDR3 nucleotides read TGTGCCAGCAGTGTCGGGACTAGCGGGGCCTACGAGCAGTACTTC.

V is TRBV4-3 and J is TRBJ1-2; D is unresolved. Germline assignment: CDR1 LGHNA and CDR2 YSLEER. This CDR3 contains 15 residues. Trimming removed 1 base at V and 7 bases at J, with 16 bases between. CDR3 amino acids: CASSQAGALPSGYTF. DNA for the CDR3: TGCGCCAGCAGCCAAGCTGGAGCCCTCCCGTCTGGCTACACCTTC.

The J gene is TRBJ1-2, the V gene TRBV11-2; weak D call: TRBD1 (6 bases). The CDR3 totals 13 residues. Trimming cost V 5 bases and J 8 bases, with 15 bases left between them. CDR1 is SGHAT and CDR2 is FQNNGV in the germline V gene. The CDR3 coding sequence is TGTGCCAGCAGCCCAGGGGTGGTCGGCGGCTACACCTTC. It codes for CASSPGVVGGYTF.

The chain links TRBV15 to TRBJ1-2; D may be TRBD1 (5 bases). CDR1 and CDR2 (germline): LNHNV, YYDKDF (reference sequence). This CDR3 is 16 amino acids long. The V end lost 3 bases, the J end lost 4 bases, and 18 bases lay between the germline ends. CDR3 DNA: TGTGCCACCAGCAGCGTTCAGGGTGTTGTTAGCTATGGCTACACCTTC. The encoded protein is CATSSVQGVVSYGYTF. Looking up the rest from reference TRBV15 and TRBJ1-2 gives the full variable domain: DAMVIQNPRYQVTQFGKPVTLSCSQTLNHNVMYWYQQKSSQAPKLLFHYYDKDFNNEADTPDNFQSRRPNTSFCFLDIRSPGLGDTAMYLCATSSVQGVVSYGYTFGSGTRLTVV.

The table lists this clone with a count of one. CDR3 protein: CASGTSGTGELFF. Written as DNA, the CDR3 is TGTGCCTCCGGGACTAGTGGGACCGGGGAGCTGTTTTTT. This chain connects TRBV9 to TRBJ2-2; 8 bases are shared with TRBD2. This CDR3 is built from 13 residues. Germline V gene lookup returns CDR1 SGDLS and CDR2 YYNGEE. Trimming at V came to 10 bases and at J to 5 bases, leaving 7 bases not matched to a gene.

The rearrangement links TRBV7-9 to TRBJ2-1, with D possibly TRBD2 on 7 matching bases. The CDR3 consists of 17 residues. CDR1 and CDR2 from the germline V gene are SEHNR and FQNEAQ (reference sequence). Trimming took 2 bases from V and 9 from J, leaving 23 bases between them. In nucleotides, the CDR3 is TGTGCCAGCAGCTTAACGTCCCGGGGGGCCTCCGGTCTTGAGCAGTTCTTC. This codes for CASSLTSRGASGLEQFF.

Comments on this clone: The sample carries other DNA sequences with the same CDR3. The rearrangement links TRBV15 to TRBJ1-5, with D possibly TRBD1 on 6 matching bases. The V gene's germline CDR1 is LNHNV and CDR2 YYDKDF (reference sequence). Trimming pared 0 bases from V and 3 bases from J, leaving 12 bases between. This CDR3 has 16 amino acids. The CDR3 sequence: CATSRDRGLYNQPQHF. The CDR3, as DNA: TGTGCCACCAGCAGAGACAGGGGCCTTTACAATCAGCCCCAGCATTTT.

The genes are TRBV7-2 and TRBJ2-3, with TRBD1 matching over 9 bases. The CDR3 consists of 15 residues. With V trimmed by 8 bases and J by 4 bases, 10 bases remained unmatched. From germline, CDR1 is SGHTA and CDR2 FQGNSA. This CDR3 reads CASGPGQGLADTQYF. CDR3 bases: TGTGCCAGCGGACCGGGACAGGGATTAGCAGATACGCAGTATTTT.

This clone was recorded a few times. The chain carries TRBV6-1 and TRBJ1-6, with TRBD1 identical over 10 bases. V shed 11 bases, J shed 5 bases, and the junction held 3 bases outside the gene matches. This CDR3 spans 13 amino acids. Germline V CDR1 and CDR2: MNHNS, SASEGT. The CDR3 loop reads CAGGTGDNSPLHF. The CDR3 DNA reads as TGTGCCGGGGGGACAGGGGATAATTCACCCCTCCACTTT.

This rearrangement joins TRBV18 to TRBJ2-1; maybe TRBD2 (5 bases). The V and J ends lost 3 bases and 6 bases respectively, with 18 bases between them. This CDR3 contains 16 residues. Germline V CDR1 and CDR2: KGHSH, LQKENI. In DNA, the CDR3 is TGTGCCAGCTCACCTGAGGGTATGAGGGCTGGCAATGAGCAGTTCTTC. Translated, it gives CASSPEGMRAGNEQFF.

This sequence joins TRBV7-7 and TRBJ2-5; possibly TRBD2 for D (6 bases). CDR1 is SSHAT and CDR2 is FNYEAQ in the germline V gene (reference sequence). The CDR3 extends over 16 amino acids. V lost 5 bases and J 0 bases, leaving 16 bases between the germline ends. The CDR3 spells CASSPRSGPHQETQYF. The CDR3 DNA follows: TGTGCCAGCAGCCCACGGAGCGGGCCGCACCAAGAGACCCAGTACTTC.